The clone carrying this T cell receptor (beta chain) appeared once. This record belongs to a study of pediatric ulcerative colitis. Rectal tissue came from one to two pinch biopsies taken at colonoscopy. The germline V gene encodes CDR1 ENHRY and CDR2 SYGVKD. The CDR3 length is 12 residues. V trimming: 4 bases; J trimming: 8 bases; junction bases outside the gene matches: 3. Produced via immunoSEQ multiplex PCR; TCRdb's table is partial and in-frame only. This sample carries 23,000 or so clones, roughly 70% of them seen once, and the ten largest clones take about 16%. The sequencing sample was made of gut tissue. The sequence derives from a boy younger than 18 with severe ulcerative colitis. The rearrangement links TRBV10-3 to TRBJ1-2; 8 nucleotides match TRBD1. The CDR3 reads CAISGQGLGYTF. The CDR3 DNA reads as TGTGCCATCAGTGGACAGGGGCTCGGCTACACCTTC.